This TCR beta chain was recovered during a study of identical twins. The germline gives CDR1 SQVTM, CDR2 ANQGSEA. The trim removed 3 bases at V and 0 bases at J, leaving 10 bases unmatched. This CDR3 comprises 18 residues. TCRdb used MiXCR to reprocess the 5' RACE reads, holding one entry per CDR3 protein. Among around 570,000 distinct CDR3 sequences listed, 9% to 10% were seen once. The data were also submitted as part of a second study, on yellow fever vaccine responses in identical twins.

The chain links TRBV29-1 to TRBJ2-6; 8 bases are a match to TRBD1. The sequencing sample was made of PBMCs. The TCR sequence derives from a young woman in good health. Written as DNA, the CDR3 is TGCAGCGTTGAGGCCCCGGGGACAGGAAGCTCTGGGGCCAACGTCCTGACTTTC. It encodes CSVEAPGTGSSGANVLTF.